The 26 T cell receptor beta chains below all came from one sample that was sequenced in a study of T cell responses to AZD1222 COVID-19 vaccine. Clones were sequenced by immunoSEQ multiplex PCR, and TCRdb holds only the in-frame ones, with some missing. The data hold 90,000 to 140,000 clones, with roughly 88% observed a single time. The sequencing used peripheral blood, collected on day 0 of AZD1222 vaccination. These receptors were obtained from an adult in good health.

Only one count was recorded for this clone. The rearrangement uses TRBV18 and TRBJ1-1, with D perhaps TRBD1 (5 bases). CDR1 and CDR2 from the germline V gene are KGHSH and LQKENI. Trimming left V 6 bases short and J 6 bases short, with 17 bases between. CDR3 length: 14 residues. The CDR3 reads CASSPSGASAEAFF. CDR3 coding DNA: TGTGCCAGCTCGCCTAGCGGGGCGAGCGCTGAAGCTTTCTTT. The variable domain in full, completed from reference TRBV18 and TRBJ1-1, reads NAGVMQNPRHLVRRRGQEARLRCSPMKGHSHVYWYRQLPEEGLKFMVYLQKENIIDESGMPKERFSAEFPKEGPSILRIQQVVRGDSAAYFCASSPSGASAEAFFGQGTRLTVV.

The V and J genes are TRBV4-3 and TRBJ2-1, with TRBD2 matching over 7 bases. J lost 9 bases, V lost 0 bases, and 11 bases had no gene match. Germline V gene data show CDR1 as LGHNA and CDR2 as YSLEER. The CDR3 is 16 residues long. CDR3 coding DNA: TGCGCCAGCAGCCAAGATCTCCGGACTAGTGCCGGTGAGCAGTTCTTC. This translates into CASSQDLRTSAGEQFF.

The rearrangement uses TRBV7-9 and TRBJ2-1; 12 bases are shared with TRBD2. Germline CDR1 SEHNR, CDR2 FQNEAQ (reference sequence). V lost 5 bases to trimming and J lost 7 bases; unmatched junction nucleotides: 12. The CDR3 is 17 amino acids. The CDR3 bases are TGTGCCAGCAGCCCCCGCCCTAGCGGGGGGGCAGCTAATGAGCAGTTCTTC. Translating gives CASSPRPSGGAANEQFF.

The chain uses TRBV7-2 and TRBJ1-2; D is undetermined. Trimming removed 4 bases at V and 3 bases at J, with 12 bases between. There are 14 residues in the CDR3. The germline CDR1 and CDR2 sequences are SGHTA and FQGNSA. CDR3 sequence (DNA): TGTGCCAGCAGCTCCGGTAGCGGGGACTATGGCTACACCTTC. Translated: CASSSGSGDYGYTF.

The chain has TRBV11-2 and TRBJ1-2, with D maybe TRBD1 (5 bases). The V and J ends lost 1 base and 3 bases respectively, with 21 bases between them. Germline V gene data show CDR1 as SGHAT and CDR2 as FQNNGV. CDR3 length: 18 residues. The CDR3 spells CASSLGAGRSSDYYGYTF. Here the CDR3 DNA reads TGTGCCAGCAGCTTAGGTGCAGGGAGGAGTTCTGATTACTATGGCTACACCTTC.

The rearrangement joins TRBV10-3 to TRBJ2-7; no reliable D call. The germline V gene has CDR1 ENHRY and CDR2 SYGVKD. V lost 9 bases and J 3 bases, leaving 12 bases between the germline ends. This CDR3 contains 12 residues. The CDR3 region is CAIRGDRYEQYF. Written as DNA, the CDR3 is TGTGCCATAAGAGGCGACCGCTACGAGCAGTACTTC.

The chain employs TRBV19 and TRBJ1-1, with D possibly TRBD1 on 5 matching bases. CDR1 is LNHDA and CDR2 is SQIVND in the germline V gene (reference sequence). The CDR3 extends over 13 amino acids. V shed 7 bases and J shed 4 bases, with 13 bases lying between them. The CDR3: CASNPGLGTEAFF. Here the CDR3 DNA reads TGTGCCAGTAATCCAGGGTTGGGCACTGAAGCTTTCTTT. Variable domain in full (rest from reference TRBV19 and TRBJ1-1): DGGITQSPKYLFRKEGQNVTLSCEQNLNHDAMYWYRQDPGQGLRLIYYSQIVNDFQKGDIAEGYSVSREKKESFPLTVTSAQKNPTAFYLCASNPGLGTEAFFGQGTRLTVV.

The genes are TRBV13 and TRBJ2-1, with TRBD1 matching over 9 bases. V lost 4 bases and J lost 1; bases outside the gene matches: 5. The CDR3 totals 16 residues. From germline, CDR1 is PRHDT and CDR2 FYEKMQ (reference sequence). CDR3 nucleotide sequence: TGTGCCAGCAGCTCCTCGGACAGGGGATCCTACAATGAGCAGTTCTTC. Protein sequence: CASSSSDRGSYNEQFF. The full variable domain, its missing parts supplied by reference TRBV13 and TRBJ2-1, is AAGVIQSPRHLIKEKRETATLKCYPIPRHDTVYWYQQGPGQDPQFLISFYEKMQSDKGSIPDRFSAQQFSDYHSELNMSSLELGDSALYFCASSSSDRGSYNEQFFGPGTRLTVL.

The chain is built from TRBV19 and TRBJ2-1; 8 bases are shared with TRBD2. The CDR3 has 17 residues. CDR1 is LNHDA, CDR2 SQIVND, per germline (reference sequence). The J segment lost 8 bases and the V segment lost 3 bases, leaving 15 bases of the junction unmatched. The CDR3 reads CASSILGGSGRKDEQFF. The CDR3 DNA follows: TGTGCCAGTAGTATTCTCGGGGGAAGCGGGAGAAAAGATGAGCAGTTCTTC.

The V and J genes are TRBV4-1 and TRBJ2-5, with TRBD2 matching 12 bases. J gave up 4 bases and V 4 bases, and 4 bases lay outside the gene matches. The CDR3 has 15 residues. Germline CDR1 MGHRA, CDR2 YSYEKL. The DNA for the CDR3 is TGCGCCAGCAGCCCTAGCGGGGGGGCCGGAGAGACCCAGTACTTC. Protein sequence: CASSPSGGAGETQYF.

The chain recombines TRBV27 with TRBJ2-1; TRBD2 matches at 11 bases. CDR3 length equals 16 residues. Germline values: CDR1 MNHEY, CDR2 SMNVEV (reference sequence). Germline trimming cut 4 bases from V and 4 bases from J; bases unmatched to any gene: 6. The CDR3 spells CASSSQGLAEYNEQFF. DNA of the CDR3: TGTGCCAGCAGTTCCCAGGGACTAGCGGAATACAATGAGCAGTTCTTC.

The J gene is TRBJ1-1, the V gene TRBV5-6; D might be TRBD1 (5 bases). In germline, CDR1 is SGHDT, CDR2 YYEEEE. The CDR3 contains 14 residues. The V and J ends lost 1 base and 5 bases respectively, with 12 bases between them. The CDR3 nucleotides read TGTGCCAGCAGCTTGTTCCGGGGGGAAACTGAAGCTTTCTTT. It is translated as CASSLFRGETEAFF. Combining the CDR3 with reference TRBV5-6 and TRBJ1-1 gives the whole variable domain DAGVTQSPTHLIKTRGQQVTLRCSPKSGHDTVSWYQQALGQGPQFIFQYYEEEERQRGNFPDRFSGHQFPNYSSELNVNALLLGDSALYLCASSLFRGETEAFFGQGTRLTVV.

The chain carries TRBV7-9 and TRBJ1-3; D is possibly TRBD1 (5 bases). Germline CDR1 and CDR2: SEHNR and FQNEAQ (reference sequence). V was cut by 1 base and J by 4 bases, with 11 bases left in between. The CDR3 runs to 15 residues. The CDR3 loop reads CASSLVGGKGNTIYF. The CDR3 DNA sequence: TGTGCCAGCAGCTTAGTTGGGGGGAAAGGAAACACCATATATTTT.

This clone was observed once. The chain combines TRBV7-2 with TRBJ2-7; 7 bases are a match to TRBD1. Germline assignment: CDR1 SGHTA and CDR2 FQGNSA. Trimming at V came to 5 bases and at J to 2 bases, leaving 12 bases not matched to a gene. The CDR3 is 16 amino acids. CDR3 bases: TGTGCCAGCAGCCCCGGGACAGCCAGACATGCCTACGAGCAGTACTTC. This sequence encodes CASSPGTARHAYEQYF.

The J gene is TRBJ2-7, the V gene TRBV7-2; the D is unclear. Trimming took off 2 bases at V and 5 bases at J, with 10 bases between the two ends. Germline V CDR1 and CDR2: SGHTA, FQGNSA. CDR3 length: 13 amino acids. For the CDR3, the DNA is TGTGCCAGCAGCTTATCCCCCCGGGACGAGCAGTACTTC. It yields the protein CASSLSPRDEQYF.

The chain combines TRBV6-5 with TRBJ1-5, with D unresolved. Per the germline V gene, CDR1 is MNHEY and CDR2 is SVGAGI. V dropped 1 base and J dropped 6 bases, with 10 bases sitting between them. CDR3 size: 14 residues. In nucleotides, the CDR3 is TGTGCCAGCAGTTACTTGAAGGGAGGTCAGCCCCAGCATTTT. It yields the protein CASSYLKGGQPQHF.

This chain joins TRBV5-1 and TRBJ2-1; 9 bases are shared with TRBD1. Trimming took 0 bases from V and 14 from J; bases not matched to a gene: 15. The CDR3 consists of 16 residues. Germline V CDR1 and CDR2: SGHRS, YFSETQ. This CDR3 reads CASSLVGTGFTRIEFF. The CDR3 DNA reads TGCGCCAGCAGCTTGGTCGGGACAGGGTTTACCCGAATTGAGTTCTTC.

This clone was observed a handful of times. The CDR3 spells CASSELGGGKDTQYF. The DNA for the CDR3 is TGTGCCAGCAGTGAATTAGGAGGGGGCAAAGATACGCAGTATTTT. The chain has TRBV6-1 and TRBJ2-3, with D maybe TRBD1 (7 bases). The germline V gene encodes CDR1 MNHNS and CDR2 SASEGT. Trimming removed 2 bases at V and 5 bases at J, with 14 bases between. There are 15 residues in the CDR3.

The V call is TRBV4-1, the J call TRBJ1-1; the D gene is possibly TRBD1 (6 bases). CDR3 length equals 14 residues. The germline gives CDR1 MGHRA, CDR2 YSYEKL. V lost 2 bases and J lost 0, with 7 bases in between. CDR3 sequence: CASSQRTVNTEAFF. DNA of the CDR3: TGCGCCAGCAGCCAACGGACAGTGAACACTGAAGCTTTCTTT.

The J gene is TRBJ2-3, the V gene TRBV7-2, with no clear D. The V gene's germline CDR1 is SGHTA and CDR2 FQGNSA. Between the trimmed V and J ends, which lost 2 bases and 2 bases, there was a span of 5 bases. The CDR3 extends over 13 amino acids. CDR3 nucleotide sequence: TGTGCCAGCAGCTTACTAATCACAGATACGCAGTATTTT. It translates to CASSLLITDTQYF.

In DNA form, the CDR3 reads TGTGCCAGCAGCCCCGACAGGGGGCTTGGCACCGGGGAGCTGTTTTTT. Translation: CASSPDRGLGTGELFF. The J gene is TRBJ2-2, the V gene TRBV5-6, with 10 bases aligning to TRBD1. The CDR3 contains 16 residues. J lost 4 bases, V lost 4 bases, and 7 bases had no gene match. Germline CDR1 is SGHDT and CDR2 is YYEEEE. The full variable domain, with the rest looked up from reference TRBV5-6 and TRBJ2-2, is DAGVTQSPTHLIKTRGQQVTLRCSPKSGHDTVSWYQQALGQGPQFIFQYYEEEERQRGNFPDRFSGHQFPNYSSELNVNALLLGDSALYLCASSPDRGLGTGELFFGEGSRLTVL.

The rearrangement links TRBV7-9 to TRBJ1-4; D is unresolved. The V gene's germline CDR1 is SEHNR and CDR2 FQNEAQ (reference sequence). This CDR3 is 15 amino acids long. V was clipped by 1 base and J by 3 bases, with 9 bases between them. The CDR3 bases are TGTGCCAGCAGCTTAGGCGGGCCACCTAATGAAAAACTGTTTTTT. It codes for CASSLGGPPNEKLFF.

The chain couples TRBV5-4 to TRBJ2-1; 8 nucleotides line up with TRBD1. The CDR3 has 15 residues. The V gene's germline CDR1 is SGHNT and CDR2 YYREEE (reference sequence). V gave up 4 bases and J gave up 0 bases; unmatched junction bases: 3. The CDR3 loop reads CASSRTGSSYNEQFF. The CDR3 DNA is TGTGCCAGCAGCCGGACAGGGAGCTCCTACAATGAGCAGTTCTTC.

DNA of the CDR3: TGTGCCAGCAGTTTGATGGGGGCTGGTCAGCCCCAGCATTTT. This gives the protein CASSLMGAGQPQHF. The chain carries TRBV27 and TRBJ1-5; possibly TRBD1 for D (6 bases). This CDR3 contains 14 residues. Trimming took off 3 bases at V and 6 bases at J, with 12 bases between the two ends. Per germline, CDR1 MNHEY and CDR2 SMNVEV (reference sequence).

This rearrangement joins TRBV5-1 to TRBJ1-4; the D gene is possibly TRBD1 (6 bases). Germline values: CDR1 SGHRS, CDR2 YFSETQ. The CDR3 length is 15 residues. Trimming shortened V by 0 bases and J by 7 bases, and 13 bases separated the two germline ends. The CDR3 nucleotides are TGCGCCAGCAGCTTGGAGGCAGGGGCCGCTGAAAAACTGTTTTTT. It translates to CASSLEAGAAEKLFF.

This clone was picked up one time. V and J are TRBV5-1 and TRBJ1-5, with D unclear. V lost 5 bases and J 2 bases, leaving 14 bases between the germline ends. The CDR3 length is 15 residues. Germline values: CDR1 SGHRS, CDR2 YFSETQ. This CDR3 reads CASRVGVARNQPQHF. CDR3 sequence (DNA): TGCGCCAGCAGGGTTGGAGTCGCTCGCAATCAGCCCCAGCATTTT. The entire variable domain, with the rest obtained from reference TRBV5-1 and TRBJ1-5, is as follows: KAGVTQTPRYLIKTRGQQVTLSCSPISGHRSVSWYQQTPGQGLQFLFEYFSETQRNKGNFPGRFSGRQFSNSRSEMNVSTLELGDSALYLCASRVGVARNQPQHFGDGTRLSIL.